This TCR beta chain was sequenced during a study of T cells after yellow fever vaccination (dated by TCRdb to about 2019). Concerning the study at large: The SMART-Seq v4 Ultra Low Input RNA kit was used to prepare libraries from fractions with low cell numbers. To track T-cell clones before and after primary and booster YFV17D yellow fever vaccination, bulk TCR alpha and beta repertoires were sequenced longitudinally. Two healthy male donors, one aged 18 to 29 and one aged 30 to 40 years, were included in the cohort. Blood was collected at multiple timepoints before and after primary and secondary immunization, and bulk PBMC replicates and cell subsets were isolated.

Reading the label with the study, this specimen's treatment or condition is: live attenuated yellow fever vaccine strain. At each blood-draw timepoint, two biological replicates of bulk PBMCs were obtained. PBMCs were isolated from peripheral blood using a standard Ficoll-Paque protocol. RNA was extracted with TriZol from bulk PBMCs, CD4 and CD8 fractions, and dextramer-positive and dextramer-negative fractions. This clonotype was seen more than once but under ten times. Its antigen is unknown. Base qualities are not provided; no much larger clone lies one nucleotide away. Summary of the overall study and its limitations: A small fraction of clonotypes showed up in both the CD4 and CD8 compartments, probably as a result of convergent recombination. Compared with the primary T-cell response, the secondary T-cell response was faster but weaker, reaching its peak on day 5 rather than on day 15. Because abundant contaminating clonotypes from the bulk population could be contained in FACS-sorted repertoires, computational filtering was required. The study included only two donors, which limits how far the findings can be generalized. Most clones expanded after primary vaccination (around 96% of CD4 and 88% of CD8) were re-detected after the booster, suggesting that broad memory maintenance occurred.

TCR cDNA was synthesized by 5'RACE template switching, which introduced a universal primer site and unique molecular identifiers. Priming for cDNA synthesis came from both the TCR alpha and TCR beta constant segments. Two PCR steps were used to amplify libraries, with sample barcodes and sequencing adapters being added in the second step. Sequencing of libraries was done on Illumina HiSeq 2500 (2x100 bp) or NovaSeq (2x150 bp). In the authors' own workflow: Reads were demultiplexed and collapsed into UMI consensus sequences with MIGEC, and V(D)J alignment was performed with MiXCR. Using edgeR on replicate PBMC samples, clonotypes were called vaccine-responding if FDR was below 0.01 and the log2 fold change was above 5 up to day 15. Bulk clonotypes were assigned CD4 or CD8 identity according to which sequenced CD4 or CD8 repertoire held them at higher abundance. TCRdb reran the public reads through fastp at Q25 and MiXCR, keeping productive beta chains. All rows with the same CDR3 protein become a single entry with the most common DNA and genes. TCRdb, not the authors, supplied the V and J calls. This sample lists some 400,000 distinct CDR3 sequences; 6.2% were detected once. The top ten hold over 12% of the sample.

This TCR came from a man younger than 40 who received the YFV17D yellow fever vaccine. The starting material was PBMCs, obtained 5 days after the yellow fever booster vaccination.

The DNA reads as follows: TGTGCCAGCAGACCGGGACAGGGAGAAGAGACCCAGTACTTC. Its protein is CASRPGQGEETQYF. The sequence links TRBV12-3 or TRBV12-4 to TRBJ2-5; TRBD1 aligns with 9 central bases. From the cysteine up to the phenylalanine, the CDR3 has a length of 14 residues. Just CDR3 DNA is preserved here, 42 bases in frame from base 1. The V end gives up 6 bases and the J end 3 bases, leaving 5 bases in the junction not matched to a gene.